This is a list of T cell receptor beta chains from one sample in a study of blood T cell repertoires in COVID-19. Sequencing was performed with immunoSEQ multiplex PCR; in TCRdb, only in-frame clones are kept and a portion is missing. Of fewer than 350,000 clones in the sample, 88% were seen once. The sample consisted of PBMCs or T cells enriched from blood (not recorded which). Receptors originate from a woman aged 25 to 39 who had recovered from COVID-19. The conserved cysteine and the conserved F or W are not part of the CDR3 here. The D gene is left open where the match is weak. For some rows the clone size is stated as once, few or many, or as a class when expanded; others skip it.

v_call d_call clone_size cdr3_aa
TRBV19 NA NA ASSSGGQPQH
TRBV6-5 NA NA ASFLKNYGYT
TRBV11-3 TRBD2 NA ASSLNLAGSSYEQY
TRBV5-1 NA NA ASSRQTSTNEKLF
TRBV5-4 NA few ASSPSGTYNSPLH
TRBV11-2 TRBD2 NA ASSLIAGTQETQY
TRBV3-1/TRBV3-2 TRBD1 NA ASSHRDRGYNEKLF
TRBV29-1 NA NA SVKGLSKSSDTQY
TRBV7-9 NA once ASSLAGRKNTGELF
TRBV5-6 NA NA ASSRGHGIGGEQY
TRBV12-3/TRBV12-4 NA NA ASSLAGGYEQY
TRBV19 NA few ASSPPRPGINQPQH
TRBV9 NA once ASSVDGDSYNEQF
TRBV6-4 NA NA ASSDTPNSSPLH
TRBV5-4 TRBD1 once ASSHGTGGPRGAF
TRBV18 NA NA ASSPRAMNTEAF
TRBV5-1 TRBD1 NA AADRVPAPQPQH
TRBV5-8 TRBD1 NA ASSLKQGNSPLH
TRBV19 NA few ASSPERGGDTEAF
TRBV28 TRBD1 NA ASSLDRGIEKLF
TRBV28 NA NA ASSLWGEGDYEQY
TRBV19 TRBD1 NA ASSGQSYSPLH
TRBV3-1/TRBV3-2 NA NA ASSQAHLWRDTDTQY
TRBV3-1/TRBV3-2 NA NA ASSQEMPGMNTEAF
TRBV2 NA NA ASSPRMTAYNSPLH
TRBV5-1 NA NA ASSPQPGSSTDTQY
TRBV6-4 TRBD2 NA ASSRLAGGHEQY
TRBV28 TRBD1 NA ASSPSGTGDTEAF
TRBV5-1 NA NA ASSLDSTNYGYT